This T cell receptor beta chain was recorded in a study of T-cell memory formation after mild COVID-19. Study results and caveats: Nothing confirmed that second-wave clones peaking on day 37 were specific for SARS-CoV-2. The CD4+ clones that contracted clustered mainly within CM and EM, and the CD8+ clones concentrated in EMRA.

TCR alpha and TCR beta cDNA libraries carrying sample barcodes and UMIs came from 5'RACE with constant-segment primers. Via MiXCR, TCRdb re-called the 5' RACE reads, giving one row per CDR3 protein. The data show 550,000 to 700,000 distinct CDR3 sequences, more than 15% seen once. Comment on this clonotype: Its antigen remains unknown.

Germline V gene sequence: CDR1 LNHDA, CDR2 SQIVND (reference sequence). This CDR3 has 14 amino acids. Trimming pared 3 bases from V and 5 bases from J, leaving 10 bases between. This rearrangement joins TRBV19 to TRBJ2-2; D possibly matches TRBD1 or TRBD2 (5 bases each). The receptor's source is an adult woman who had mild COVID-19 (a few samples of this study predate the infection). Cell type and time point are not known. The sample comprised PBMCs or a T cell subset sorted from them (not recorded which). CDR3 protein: CASSITGQTGELFF. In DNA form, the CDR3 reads TGTGCCAGTAGTATTACGGGGCAAACCGGGGAGCTGTTTTTT. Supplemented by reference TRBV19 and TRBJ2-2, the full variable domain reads DGGITQSPKYLFRKEGQNVTLSCEQNLNHDAMYWYRQDPGQGLRLIYYSQIVNDFQKGDIAEGYSVSREKKESFPLTVTSAQKNPTAFYLCASSITGQTGELFFGEGSRLTVL.